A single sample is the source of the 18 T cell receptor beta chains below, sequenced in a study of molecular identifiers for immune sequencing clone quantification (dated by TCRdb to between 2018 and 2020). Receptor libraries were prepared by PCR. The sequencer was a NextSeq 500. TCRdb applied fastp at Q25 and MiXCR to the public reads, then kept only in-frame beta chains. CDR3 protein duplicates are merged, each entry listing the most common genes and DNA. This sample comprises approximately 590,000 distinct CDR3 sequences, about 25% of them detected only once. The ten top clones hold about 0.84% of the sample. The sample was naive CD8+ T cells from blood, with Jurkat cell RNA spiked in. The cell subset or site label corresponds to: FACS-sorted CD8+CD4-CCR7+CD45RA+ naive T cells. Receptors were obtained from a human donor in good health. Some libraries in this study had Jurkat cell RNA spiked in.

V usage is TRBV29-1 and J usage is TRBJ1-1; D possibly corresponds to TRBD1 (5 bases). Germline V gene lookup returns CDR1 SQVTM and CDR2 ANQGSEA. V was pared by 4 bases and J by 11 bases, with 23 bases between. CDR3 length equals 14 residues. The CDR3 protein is CSVVGDFTNTAAFF. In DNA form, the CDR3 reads TGCAGCGTTGTAGGGGACTTTACTAACACTGCCGCTTTCTTT.

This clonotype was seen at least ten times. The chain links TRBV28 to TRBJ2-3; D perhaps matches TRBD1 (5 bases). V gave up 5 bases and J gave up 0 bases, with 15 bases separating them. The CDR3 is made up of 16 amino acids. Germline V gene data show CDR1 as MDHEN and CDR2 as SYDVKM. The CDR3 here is CASSPTLGASTDTQYF. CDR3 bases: TGTGCCAGCAGTCCAACTCTAGGGGCAAGCACAGATACGCAGTATTTT.

In DNA, the CDR3 is TGTGCCAGTACCACTCTAGGCGGGCGGGGGAATGAGCAGTTCTTC. This sequence encodes CASTTLGGRGNEQFF. The V call is TRBV19, the J call TRBJ2-1, with TRBD2 matching over 7 bases. The length of the CDR3 is 15 residues. Germline trimming cut 7 bases from V and 7 bases from J; bases unmatched to any gene: 13. Germline lookup yields CDR1 LNHDA and CDR2 SQIVND (reference sequence).

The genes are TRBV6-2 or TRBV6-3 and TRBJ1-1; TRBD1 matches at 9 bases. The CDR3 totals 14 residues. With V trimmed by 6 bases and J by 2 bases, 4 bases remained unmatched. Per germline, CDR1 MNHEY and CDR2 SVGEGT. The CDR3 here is CASSQTGGNTEAFF. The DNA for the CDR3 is TGTGCCAGCAGCCAGACAGGGGGAAACACTGAAGCTTTCTTT.

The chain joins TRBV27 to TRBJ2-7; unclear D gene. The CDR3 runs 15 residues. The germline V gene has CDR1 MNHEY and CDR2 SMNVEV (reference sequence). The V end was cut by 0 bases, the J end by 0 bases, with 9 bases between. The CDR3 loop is CASSLSGRASYEQYF. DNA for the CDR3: TGTGCCAGCAGTTTATCGGGAAGGGCCTCCTACGAGCAGTACTTC.

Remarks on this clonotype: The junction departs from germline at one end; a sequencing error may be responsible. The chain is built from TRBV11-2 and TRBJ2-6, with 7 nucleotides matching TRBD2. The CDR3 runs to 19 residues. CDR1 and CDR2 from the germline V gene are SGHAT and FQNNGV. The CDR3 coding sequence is TGTGCCAGCAGCTTGGGGTTCTGGCGGGAGAAATATGGGGTCAACGTCCTGACTTTC. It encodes CASSLGFWREKYGVNVLTF.

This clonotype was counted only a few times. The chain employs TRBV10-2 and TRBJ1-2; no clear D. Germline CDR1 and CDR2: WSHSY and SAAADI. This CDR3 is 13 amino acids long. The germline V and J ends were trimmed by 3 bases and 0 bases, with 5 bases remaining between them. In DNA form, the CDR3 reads TGCGCCAGCAGTGACAGCACTAACTATGGCTACACCTTC. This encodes CASSDSTNYGYTF.

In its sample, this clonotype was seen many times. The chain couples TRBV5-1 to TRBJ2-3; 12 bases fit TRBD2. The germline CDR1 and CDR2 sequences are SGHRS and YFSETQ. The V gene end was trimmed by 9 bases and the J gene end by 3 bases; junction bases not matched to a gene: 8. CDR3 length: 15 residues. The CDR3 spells CATQTSGGGTDTQYF. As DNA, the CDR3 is TGCGCCACCCAGACTAGCGGGGGCGGGACAGATACGCAGTATTTT.

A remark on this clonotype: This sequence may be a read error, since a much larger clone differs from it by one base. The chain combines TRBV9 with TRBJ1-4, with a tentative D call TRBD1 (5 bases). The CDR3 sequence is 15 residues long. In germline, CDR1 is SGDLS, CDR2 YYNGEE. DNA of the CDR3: TGTGCCAGCAGCGCGCGTCAGGGCTCTAATGCAAAACTGTTTTTT. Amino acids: CASSARQGSNAKLFF.

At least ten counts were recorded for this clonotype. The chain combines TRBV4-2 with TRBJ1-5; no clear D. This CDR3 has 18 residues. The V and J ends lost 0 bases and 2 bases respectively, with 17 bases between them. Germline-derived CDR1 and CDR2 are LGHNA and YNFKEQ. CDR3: CASSQDLRGFSGNQPQHF. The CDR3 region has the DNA TGTGCCAGCAGCCAAGATTTGCGAGGGTTTTCTGGCAATCAGCCCCAGCATTTT.

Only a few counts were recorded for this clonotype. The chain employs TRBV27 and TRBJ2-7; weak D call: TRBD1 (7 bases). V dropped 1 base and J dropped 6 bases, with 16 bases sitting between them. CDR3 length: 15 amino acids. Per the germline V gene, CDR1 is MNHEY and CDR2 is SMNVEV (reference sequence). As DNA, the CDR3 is TGTGCCAGCAGTTTATTGGAGGGGGCTTTATCCGAGCAGTACTTC. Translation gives CASSLLEGALSEQYF.

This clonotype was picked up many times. The CDR3 loop is CASSFSSGIEDTQYF. In nucleotides, the CDR3 is TGTGCCAGCAGCTTTTCTTCTGGGATAGAAGATACGCAGTATTTT. J is TRBJ2-3 and V is TRBV7-9; the D is unclear. Germline V gives CDR1 SEHNR, CDR2 FQNEAQ (reference sequence). V gave up 3 bases and J gave up 5 bases, with 15 bases separating them. The CDR3 covers 15 residues.

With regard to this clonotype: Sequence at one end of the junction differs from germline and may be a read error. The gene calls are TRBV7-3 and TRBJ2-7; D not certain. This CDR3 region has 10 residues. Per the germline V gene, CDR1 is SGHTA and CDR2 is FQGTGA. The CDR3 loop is CASSWAGWAF. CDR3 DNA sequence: TGTGCCAGCAGCTGGGCCGGTTGGGCCTTC.

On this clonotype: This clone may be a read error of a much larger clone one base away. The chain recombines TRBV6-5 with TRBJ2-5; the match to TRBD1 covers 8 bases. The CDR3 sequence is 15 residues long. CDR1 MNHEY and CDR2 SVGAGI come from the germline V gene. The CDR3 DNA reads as TGTGCCAGCAGTTACGAGGGGACAGGACAAGAGCCCCAGTACTTC. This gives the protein CASSYEGTGQEPQYF.

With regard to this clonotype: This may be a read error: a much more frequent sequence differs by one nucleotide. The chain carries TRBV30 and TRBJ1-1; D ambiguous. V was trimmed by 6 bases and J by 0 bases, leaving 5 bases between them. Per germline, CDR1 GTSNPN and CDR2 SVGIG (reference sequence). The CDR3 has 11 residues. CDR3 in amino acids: CACQVNTEAFF. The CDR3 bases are TGTGCCTGTCAGGTGAACACTGAAGCTTTCTTT.

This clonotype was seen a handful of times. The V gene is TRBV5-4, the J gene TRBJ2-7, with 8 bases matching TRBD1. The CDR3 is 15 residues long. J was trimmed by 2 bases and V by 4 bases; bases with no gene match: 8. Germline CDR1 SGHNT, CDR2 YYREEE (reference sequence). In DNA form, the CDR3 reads TGTGCCAGCAGCGAGGGACAGGCCCCAACCTACGAGCAGTACTTC. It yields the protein CASSEGQAPTYEQYF.

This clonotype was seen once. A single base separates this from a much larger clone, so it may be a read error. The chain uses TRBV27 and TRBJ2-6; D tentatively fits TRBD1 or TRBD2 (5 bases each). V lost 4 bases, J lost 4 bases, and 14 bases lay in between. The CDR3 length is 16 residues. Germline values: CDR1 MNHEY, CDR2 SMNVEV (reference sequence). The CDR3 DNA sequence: TGTGCCAGCAGTTCCGGGGCGCCCCCCGGGGCCAACGTCCTGACTTTC. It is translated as CASSSGAPPGANVLTF. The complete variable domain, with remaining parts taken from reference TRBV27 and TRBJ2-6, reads EAQVTQNPRYLITVTGKKLTVTCSQNMNHEYMSWYRQDPGLGLRQIYYSMNVEVTDKGDVPEGYKVSRKEKRNFPLILESPSPNQTSLYFCASSSGAPPGANVLTFGAGSRLTVL.

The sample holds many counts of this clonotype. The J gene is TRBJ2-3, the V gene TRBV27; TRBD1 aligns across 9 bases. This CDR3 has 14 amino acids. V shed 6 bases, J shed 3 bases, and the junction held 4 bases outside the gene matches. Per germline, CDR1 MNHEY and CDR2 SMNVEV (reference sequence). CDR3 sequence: CASRGTGRTDTQYF. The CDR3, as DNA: TGTGCCAGCAGGGGGACAGGGCGGACAGATACGCAGTATTTT.